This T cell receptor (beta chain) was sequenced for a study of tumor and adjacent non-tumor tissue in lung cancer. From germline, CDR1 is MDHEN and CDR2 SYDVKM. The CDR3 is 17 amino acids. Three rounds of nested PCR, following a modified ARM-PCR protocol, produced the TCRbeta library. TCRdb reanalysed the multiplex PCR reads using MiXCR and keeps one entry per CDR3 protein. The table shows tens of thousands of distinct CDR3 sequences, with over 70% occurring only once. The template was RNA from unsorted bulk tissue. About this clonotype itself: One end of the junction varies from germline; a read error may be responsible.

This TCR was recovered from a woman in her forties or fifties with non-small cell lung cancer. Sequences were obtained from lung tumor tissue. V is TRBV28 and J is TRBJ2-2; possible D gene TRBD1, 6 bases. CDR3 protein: CASSLRVDSADTRELFF. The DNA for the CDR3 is TGTGCCAGCAGTTTACGGGTGGACAGCGCGGACACCAGGGAGCTGTTTTTT.